This T cell receptor (beta chain) was identified during a study of molecular identifiers for immune sequencing clone quantification. Across the study: Replicate runs used RNA from around 20,000 or 100,000 naive CD8 cells, which was split five ways into aliquots, and four of those aliquots were then sequenced.

On this clonotype: Its antigen is not known.

TCRdb analysed the PCR reads with MiXCR anew, one entry per CDR3 protein. The profile shows 490,000 or so distinct CDR3 sequences, approximately 25% of them singletons. CD8+CD4-CCR7+CD45RA+ sorting gave the naive CD8 T cells. With V trimmed by 1 base and J by 5 bases, 8 bases remained unmatched. Looked up from germline, CDR1 is LGHNA and CDR2 is YNFKEQ. This CDR3 comprises 16 residues. Study-wide findings and caveats: Clones above 20 RNA copies contained over 98% of effector molecules but under 1% of naive ones.

This receptor was obtained from a human donor in good health. Some libraries in this study had Jurkat cell RNA spiked in. The specimen sequenced was naive CD8+ T cells from blood, with Jurkat cell RNA spiked in. Subset in this sample: FACS-sorted CD8+CD4-CCR7+CD45RA+ naive T cells. The V and J genes are TRBV4-2 and TRBJ2-5; 9 bases are shared with TRBD1. Written as DNA, the CDR3 is TGTGCCAGCAGCCAAGTTACGACAGGGGGAGTTGAGACCCAGTACTTC. Translated, it gives CASSQVTTGGVETQYF.